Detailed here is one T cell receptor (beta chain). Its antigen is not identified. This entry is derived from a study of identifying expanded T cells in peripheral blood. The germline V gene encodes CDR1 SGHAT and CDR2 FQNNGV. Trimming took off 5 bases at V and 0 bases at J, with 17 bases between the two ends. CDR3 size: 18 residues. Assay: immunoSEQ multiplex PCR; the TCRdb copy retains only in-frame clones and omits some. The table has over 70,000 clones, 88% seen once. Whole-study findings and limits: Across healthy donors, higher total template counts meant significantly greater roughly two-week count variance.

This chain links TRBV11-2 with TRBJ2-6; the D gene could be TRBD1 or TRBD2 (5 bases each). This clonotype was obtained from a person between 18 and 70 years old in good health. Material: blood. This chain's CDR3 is CASSHRDLTVSGANVLTF. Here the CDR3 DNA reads TGTGCCAGCAGCCACCGGGATTTGACAGTCTCTGGGGCCAACGTCCTGACTTTC.